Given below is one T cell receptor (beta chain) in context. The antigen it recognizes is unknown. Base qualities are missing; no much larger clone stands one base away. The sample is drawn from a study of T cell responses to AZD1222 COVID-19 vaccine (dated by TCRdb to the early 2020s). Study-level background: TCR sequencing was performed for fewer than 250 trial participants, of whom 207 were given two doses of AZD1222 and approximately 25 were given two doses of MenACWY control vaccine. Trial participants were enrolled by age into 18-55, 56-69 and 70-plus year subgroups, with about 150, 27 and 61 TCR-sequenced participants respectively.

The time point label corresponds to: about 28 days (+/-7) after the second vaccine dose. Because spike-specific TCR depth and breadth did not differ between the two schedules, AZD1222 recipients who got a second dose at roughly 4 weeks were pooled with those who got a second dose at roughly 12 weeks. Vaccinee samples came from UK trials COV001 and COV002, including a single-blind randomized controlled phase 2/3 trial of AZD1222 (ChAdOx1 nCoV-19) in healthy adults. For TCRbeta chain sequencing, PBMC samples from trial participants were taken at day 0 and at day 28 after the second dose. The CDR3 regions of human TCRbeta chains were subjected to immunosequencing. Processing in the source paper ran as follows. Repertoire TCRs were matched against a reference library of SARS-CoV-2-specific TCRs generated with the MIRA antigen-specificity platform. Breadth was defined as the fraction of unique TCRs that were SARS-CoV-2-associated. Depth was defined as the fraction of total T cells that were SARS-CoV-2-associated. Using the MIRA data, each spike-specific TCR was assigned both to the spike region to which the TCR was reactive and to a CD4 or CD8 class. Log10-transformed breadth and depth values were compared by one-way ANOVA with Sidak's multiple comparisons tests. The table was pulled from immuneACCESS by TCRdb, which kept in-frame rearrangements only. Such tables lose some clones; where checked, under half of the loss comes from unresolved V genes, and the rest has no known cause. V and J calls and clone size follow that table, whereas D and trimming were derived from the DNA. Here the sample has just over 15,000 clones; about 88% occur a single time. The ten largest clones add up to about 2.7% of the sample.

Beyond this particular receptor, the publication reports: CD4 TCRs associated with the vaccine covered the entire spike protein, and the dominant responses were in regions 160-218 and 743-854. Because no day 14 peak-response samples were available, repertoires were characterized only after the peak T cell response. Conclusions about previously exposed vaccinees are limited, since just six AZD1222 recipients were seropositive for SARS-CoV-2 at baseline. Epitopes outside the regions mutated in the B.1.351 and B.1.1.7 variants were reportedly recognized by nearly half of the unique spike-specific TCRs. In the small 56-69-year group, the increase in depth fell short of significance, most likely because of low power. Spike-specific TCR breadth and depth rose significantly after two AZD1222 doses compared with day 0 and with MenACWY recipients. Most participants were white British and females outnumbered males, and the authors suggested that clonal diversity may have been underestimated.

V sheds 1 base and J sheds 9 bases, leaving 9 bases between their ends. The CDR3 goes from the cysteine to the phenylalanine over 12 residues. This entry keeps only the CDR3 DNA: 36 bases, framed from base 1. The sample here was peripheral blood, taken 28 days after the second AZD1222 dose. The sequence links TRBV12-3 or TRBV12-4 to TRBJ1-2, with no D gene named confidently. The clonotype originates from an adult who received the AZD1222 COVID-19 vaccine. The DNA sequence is TGTGCCAGCAGTTTAGTTACCCCTAGCTACACCTTC. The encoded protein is CASSLVTPSYTF.